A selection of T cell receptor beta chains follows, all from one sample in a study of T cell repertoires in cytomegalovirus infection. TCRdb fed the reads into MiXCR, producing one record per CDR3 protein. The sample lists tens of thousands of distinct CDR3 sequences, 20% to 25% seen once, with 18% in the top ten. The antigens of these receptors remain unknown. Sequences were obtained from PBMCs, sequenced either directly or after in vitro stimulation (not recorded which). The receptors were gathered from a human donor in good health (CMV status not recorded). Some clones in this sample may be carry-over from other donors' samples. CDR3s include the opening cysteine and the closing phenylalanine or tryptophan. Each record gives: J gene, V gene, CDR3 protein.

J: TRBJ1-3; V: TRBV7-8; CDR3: CASSLDSYGNTIYF
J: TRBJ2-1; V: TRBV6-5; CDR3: CASSRGVRGPSEQFF
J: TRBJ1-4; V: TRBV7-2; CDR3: CASSLGFGEGRGQLFF
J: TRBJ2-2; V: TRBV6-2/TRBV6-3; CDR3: CASKTRLVRTGELFF
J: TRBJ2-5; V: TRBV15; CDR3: CATSTGTSAQETQYF
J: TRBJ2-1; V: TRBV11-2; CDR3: CASSLEVYNEQFF
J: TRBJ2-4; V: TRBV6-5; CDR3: CASSYRTGGASDIQYF
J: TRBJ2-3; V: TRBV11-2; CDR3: CASSWTLGTGVTDTQYF
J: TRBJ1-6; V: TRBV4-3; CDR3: CASSQGAAGNSPLHF
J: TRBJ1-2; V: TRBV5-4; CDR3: CATAGESGYTF
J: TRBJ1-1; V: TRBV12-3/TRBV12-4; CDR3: CASTQDRGGTEAFF
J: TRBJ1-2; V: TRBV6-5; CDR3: CASSRQGRGYTF
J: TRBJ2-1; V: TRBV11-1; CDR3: CASSSLDRGQYNEQFF
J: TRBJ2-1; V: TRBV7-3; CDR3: CASSLSLARAHNEQFF
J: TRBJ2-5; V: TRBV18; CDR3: CASSPEYQETQYF
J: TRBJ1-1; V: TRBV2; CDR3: CASSDGVMNTEAFF
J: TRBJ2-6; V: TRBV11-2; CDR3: CASSLRDSGANVLTF
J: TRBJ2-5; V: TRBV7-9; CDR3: CASSLPSGGLQETQYF
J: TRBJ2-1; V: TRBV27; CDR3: CASSLSGEGNEQFF
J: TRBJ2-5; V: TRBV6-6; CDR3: CASSSGTSGSKGEPQETQYF
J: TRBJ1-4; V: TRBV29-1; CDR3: CSVVGINEKLFF
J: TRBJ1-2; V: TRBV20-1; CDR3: CSAGGATSYGYTF
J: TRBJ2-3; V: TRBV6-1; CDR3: CASSTRQGSWDTQYF
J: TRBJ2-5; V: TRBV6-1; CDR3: CASTRDRTKGETQYF
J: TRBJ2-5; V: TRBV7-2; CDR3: CASSPIRETQYF
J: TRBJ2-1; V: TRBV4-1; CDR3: CASSQGAVAGAVGVGNEQFF
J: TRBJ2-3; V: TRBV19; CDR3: CASSIHQGADTQYF
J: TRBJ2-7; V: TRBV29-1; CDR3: CSVVLGRYSYEQYF
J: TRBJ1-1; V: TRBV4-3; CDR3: CASSQDFGTEAFF
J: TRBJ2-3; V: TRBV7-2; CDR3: CASSLASLARDTQYF
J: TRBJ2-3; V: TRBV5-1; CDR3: CASSLSGTGADTQYF
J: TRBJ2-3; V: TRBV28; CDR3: CASSFGGVADDTQYF
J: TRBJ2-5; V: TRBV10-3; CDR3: CAISGRGETQYF
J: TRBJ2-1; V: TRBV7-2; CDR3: CASGAFLLAGGDEQFF
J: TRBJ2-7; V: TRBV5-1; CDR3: CASSEPGGYEQYF
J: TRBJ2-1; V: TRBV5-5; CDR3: CASSPSNEQFF
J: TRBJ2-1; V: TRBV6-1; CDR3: CASSEQGAAFF
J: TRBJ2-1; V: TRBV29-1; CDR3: CSVRDSSYNEQFF
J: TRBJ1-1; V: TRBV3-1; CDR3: CASSQASGEAFF
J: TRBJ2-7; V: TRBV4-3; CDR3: CASSSTRGPSYEQYF
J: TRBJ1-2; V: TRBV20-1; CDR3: CSSQGSYGYTF
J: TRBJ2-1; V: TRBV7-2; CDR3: CASSLVLLGEGRRDEQFF
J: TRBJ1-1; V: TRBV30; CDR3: CAWSPGGRAVGAFF
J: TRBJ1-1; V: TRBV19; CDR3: CASSMGPGTEAFF
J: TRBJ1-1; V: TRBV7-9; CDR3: CASSPSQREAFF
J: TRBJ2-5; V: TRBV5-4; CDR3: CASSSLGEGGETQYF
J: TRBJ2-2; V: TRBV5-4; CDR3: CASSRGGGGGQGTLHSGELFF
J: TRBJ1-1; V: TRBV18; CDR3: CASAEGGDTEAFF
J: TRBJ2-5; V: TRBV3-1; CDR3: CASSHGTSQETQYF
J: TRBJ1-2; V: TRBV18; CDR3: CASSPNSRGVGYGYTF
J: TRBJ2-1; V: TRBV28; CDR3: CASSFQYPRRDEQFF